The sequence of this T cell receptor beta chain was determined in a study of blood T cell repertoires in COVID-19. This CDR3 has 15 amino acids. Germline CDR1 and CDR2: MGHRA and YSYEKL. V was cut by 2 bases and J by 2 bases, with 12 bases left in between. A COVID-19 case had been met by exposed participants during the 2 weeks before study entry. Only in-frame clones appear in the TCRdb table, and some are missing; sequencing was by immunoSEQ multiplex PCR. The sample comprises hundreds of thousands of clones, 90% of which are singletons, and over 12% rests with the top ten. This sequence was found in a man aged 30-40 years who had been exposed to COVID-19. The specimen was PBMCs or T cells enriched from blood (not recorded which). This chain links TRBV4-1 with TRBJ1-1; D call uncertain. The CDR3 is CASSQSGLSNTEAFF. DNA of the CDR3: TGCGCCAGCAGCCAAAGCGGGCTTTCAAACACTGAAGCTTTCTTT.